The 26 T cell receptor beta chains listed next were all sequenced from one sample in a study of CD8 T cells in ankylosing spondylitis. TCRdb processed the 5' RACE reads anew with MiXCR; each CDR3 protein has one entry. The sample holds under 850,000 distinct CDR3 sequences, roughly 20% seen once. The study's findings and limits: A motif of eight or nine highly homologous TCR beta variants was seen as apparently characteristic of ankylosing spondylitis blood.

For these TCRs, the target antigens are not known. Sample: blood, either unsorted or a sorted T cell fraction (not recorded which). Receptors originate from a male donor with ankylosing spondylitis.

V is TRBV6-5 and J is TRBJ2-7, with TRBD2 matching over 9 bases. This CDR3 region has 15 residues. Per the germline V gene, CDR1 is MNHEY and CDR2 is SVGAGI. The V and J ends lost 4 bases and 5 bases, in that order; junction bases with no gene match: 9. CDR3 nucleotides: TGTGCCAGCAGTTCCGTAGCGGGGGACACCCACGAGCAGTACTTC. Translating gives CASSSVAGDTHEQYF.

Of note for this clonotype: This may stem from a read error, because a much larger clone lies one nucleotide away. This sequence joins TRBV4-2 and TRBJ1-5; tentative D call: TRBD2 (5 bases). The J call is doubtful: the DNA matches TRBJ2-3 better. The CDR3 is 16 residues long. Germline CDR1 LGHNA, CDR2 YNFKEQ. CDR3 region: CASSQEQRTLYQPQYF. DNA of the CDR3: TGTGCCAGCAGCCAAGAACAGCGGACCCTTTATCAGCCCCAGTATTTT.

In its sample, this clonotype was seen a few times. V usage is TRBV9 and J usage is TRBJ1-6, with D possibly being TRBD1 (6 bases). V lost 3 bases and J lost 14, with 12 bases in between. There are 12 residues in the CDR3. Looked up from germline, CDR1 is SGDLS and CDR2 is YYNGEE. In DNA, the CDR3 is TGTGCCAGCAGCGCCTCCGGGACAACCCTCCACTTT. Translating gives CASSASGTTLHF.

The chain carries TRBV9 and TRBJ2-1; 11 bases map to TRBD2. Germline V gives CDR1 SGDLS, CDR2 YYNGEE. This CDR3 spans 15 amino acids. Germline trimming cut 3 bases from V and 5 bases from J; bases unmatched to any gene: 4. CDR3 in amino acids: CASSAGLAENNEQFF. CDR3 DNA: TGTGCCAGCAGCGCGGGACTAGCGGAAAACAATGAGCAGTTCTTC.

The V and J genes are TRBV12-3 or TRBV12-4 and TRBJ1-1; D not certain. CDR3 size: 13 residues. The germline V and J ends were trimmed by 6 bases and 0 bases, with 8 bases remaining between them. The CDR3 DNA sequence: TGTGCCAGCAGGGTTCGTATGAACACTGAAGCTTTCTTT. Its protein is CASRVRMNTEAFF.

The J gene is TRBJ2-1, the V gene TRBV4-3, with 10 bases that match TRBD2. The CDR3 sequence is 17 residues long. The germline V gene encodes CDR1 LGHNA and CDR2 YSLEER. J was trimmed by 7 bases and V by 0 bases; bases with no gene match: 9. DNA for the CDR3: TGCGCCAGCAGCCAAGAGAGTCCGGGACTAGCGATGAATGAGCAGTTCTTC. It encodes CASSQESPGLAMNEQFF.

The gene calls are TRBV29-1 and TRBJ2-3; no clear D gene. This CDR3 has 18 amino acids. Germline assignment: CDR1 SQVTM and CDR2 ANQGSEA. V gave up 4 bases and J gave up 2 bases, with 25 bases separating them. For the CDR3, the DNA is TGCAGCGTTGGGGCTCCCCAGAACTTGGTGGACCCCACAGATACGCAGTATTTT. Amino acids: CSVGAPQNLVDPTDTQYF.

The V and J genes are TRBV21-1 and TRBJ1-6; the listed D gene, TRBD1, was not tested against the DNA. TRBV21-1 is designated a pseudogene. This CDR3 has 15 residues. The CDR3 bases are TGTGCCAGCAGCGCCAAACAGGGGGCCTATTCACCCCTCCACTTT. It yields the protein CASSAKQGAYSPLHF.

V is TRBV18 and J is TRBJ2-1; 11 nucleotides match TRBD2. Germline values: CDR1 KGHSH, CDR2 LQKENI. The CDR3 is made up of 16 amino acids. Unmatched junction bases numbered 7, after V lost 2 bases and J lost 7 bases. In nucleotides, the CDR3 is TGTGCCAGCTCACCAAGGCTAGCGGGGGGTCGAAATGAGCAGTTCTTC. It specifies CASSPRLAGGRNEQFF.

This chain connects TRBV20-1 to TRBJ2-1; D unresolved. This CDR3 spans 11 amino acids. The germline V gene encodes CDR1 DFQATT and CDR2 SNEGSKA (reference sequence). Trimming stripped 1 base from V and 9 bases from J, with 7 bases between. The CDR3: CSARVLREQFF. CDR3 in DNA: TGCAGTGCTAGAGTCCTCCGTGAGCAGTTCTTC.

The V call is TRBV18, the J call TRBJ1-1; no clear D gene. Trimming left V 2 bases short and J 1 base short, with 14 bases between. Germline CDR1 and CDR2: KGHSH and LQKENI. The CDR3 covers 16 residues. CDR3 coding DNA: TGTGCCAGCTCACCATCACGGCGGACCGAGAACACTGAAGCTTTCTTT. This encodes CASSPSRRTENTEAFF.

The chain recombines TRBV27 with TRBJ2-1, with TRBD2 matching 8 bases. In germline, CDR1 is MNHEY, CDR2 SMNVEV (reference sequence). J gave up 6 bases and V 5 bases, and 6 bases lay outside the gene matches. The CDR3 sequence is 14 residues long. As DNA, the CDR3 is TGTGCCAGCAGTCGGGAGGGCCGGAGCAATGAGCAGTTCTTC. It is translated as CASSREGRSNEQFF.

The table lists this clonotype with a few counts. The J gene is TRBJ2-1, the V gene TRBV7-9; D gene unclear. The V and J ends lost 2 bases and 4 bases respectively, with 12 bases between them. CDR1 and CDR2 from the germline V gene are SEHNR and FQNEAQ (reference sequence). The length of the CDR3 is 15 residues. The CDR3 nucleotides are TGTGCCAGCAGCTTAATCCAGATGAGGTACAATGAGCAGTTCTTC. Encoded protein: CASSLIQMRYNEQFF.

The rearrangement joins TRBV7-9 to TRBJ2-5; D is perhaps TRBD2 (6 bases). Trimming cost V 2 bases and J 3 bases, with 13 bases left between them. The length of the CDR3 is 15 residues. Germline V gene lookup returns CDR1 SEHNR and CDR2 FQNEAQ (reference sequence). The CDR3 region is CASSLTGDEEETQYF. DNA for the CDR3: TGTGCCAGCAGCTTAACGGGGGACGAAGAAGAGACCCAGTACTTC.

This clonotype was seen many times. The chain carries TRBV10-3 and TRBJ2-3; D unclear. There are 14 residues in the CDR3. Germline lookup yields CDR1 ENHRY and CDR2 SYGVKD. Trimming cost V 2 bases and J 7 bases, with 13 bases left between them. CDR3 sequence: CAISEAAGANTQYF. In nucleotides, the CDR3 is TGTGCCATCAGTGAGGCGGCAGGAGCGAATACGCAGTATTTT.

The rearrangement links TRBV12-3 or TRBV12-4 to TRBJ1-4, with D possibly matching TRBD1 (6 bases). CDR3 length equals 15 residues. The V and J ends lost 6 bases and 5 bases respectively, with 16 bases between them. Here the CDR3 reads CASSSPGATNEKLFF. The CDR3 DNA follows: TGTGCCAGCAGCTCCCCGGGGGCGACGAATGAAAAACTGTTTTTT.

This clonotype has at least ten counts. The V call is TRBV5-1, the J call TRBJ2-1, with D possibly being TRBD1 or TRBD2 (5 bases each). The V end lost 2 bases, the J end lost 10 bases, and 7 bases lay between the germline ends. Germline CDR1 is SGHRS and CDR2 is YFSETQ. This CDR3 region has 11 residues. CDR3 sequence: CASSLRDEQFF. CDR3 sequence (DNA): TGCGCCAGCAGCTTACGGGACGAGCAGTTCTTC.

This clonotype has a handful of counts. The genes are TRBV4-3 and TRBJ1-1; D is unresolved. Between the trimmed V and J ends, which lost 0 bases and 0 bases, there was a span of 8 bases. The CDR3 consists of 15 residues. Germline lookup yields CDR1 LGHNA and CDR2 YSLEER. The chain's CDR3 is CASSQDKVVNTEAFF. DNA for the CDR3: TGCGCCAGCAGCCAAGATAAGGTAGTGAACACTGAAGCTTTCTTT.

The genes are TRBV19 and TRBJ1-1; D is possibly TRBD1 (5 bases). This CDR3 region has 13 residues. Germline CDR1 is LNHDA and CDR2 is SQIVND (reference sequence). V was shortened by 3 bases and J by 5 bases, with 10 bases between the two germline ends. The CDR3 DNA reads as TGTGCCAGTAGTATTGCAGGGATTACTGAAGCTTTCTTT. As protein: CASSIAGITEAFF.

V usage is TRBV2 and J usage is TRBJ2-7; the D gene could be TRBD1 or TRBD2 (6 bases each). Germline CDR1 and CDR2: SNHLY and FYNNEI. The V end was cut by 6 bases, the J end by 9 bases, with 18 bases between. There are 13 residues in the CDR3. The CDR3 bases are TGTGCCAGCAGGGCCGGGGGCGGCAGTGGGCAGTACTTC. It is translated as CASRAGGGSGQYF.

The chain combines TRBV5-1 with TRBJ1-1; no definite D call. Germline V gives CDR1 SGHRS, CDR2 YFSETQ. Trimming took 2 bases from V and 3 from J, leaving 14 bases between them. This CDR3 has 15 amino acids. For the CDR3, the DNA is TGCGCCAGCAGCTTTGCCCTTGGTGGGCACACTGAAGCTTTCTTT. This gives the protein CASSFALGGHTEAFF.

The V call is TRBV5-1, the J call TRBJ2-1, with 10 bases matching TRBD2. CDR1 SGHRS and CDR2 YFSETQ come from the germline V gene. V shed 3 bases, J shed 8 bases, and the junction held 8 bases outside the gene matches. The CDR3 has 15 amino acids. The CDR3 is CASSSSSGGIDEQFF. The CDR3 DNA is TGCGCCAGCAGCTCCTCTAGCGGGGGTATCGATGAGCAGTTCTTC. The whole variable domain, remainder taken from reference TRBV5-1 and TRBJ2-1, is KAGVTQTPRYLIKTRGQQVTLSCSPISGHRSVSWYQQTPGQGLQFLFEYFSETQRNKGNFPGRFSGRQFSNSRSEMNVSTLELGDSALYLCASSSSSGGIDEQFFGPGTRLTVL.

The V call is TRBV29-1, the J call TRBJ1-1; no clear D. The germline gives CDR1 SQVTM, CDR2 ANQGSEA. CDR3 length: 12 amino acids. Trimming stripped 7 bases from V and 6 bases from J, with 15 bases between. CDR3 residues: CSAEGAAPEAFF. The CDR3, as DNA: TGCAGCGCCGAGGGCGCGGCTCCTGAAGCTTTCTTT.

This chain connects TRBV2 to TRBJ2-3; D gene unclear. With 0 bases removed from V and 1 base from J, the gap between germline ends came to 14 bases. This CDR3 has 17 amino acids. Germline CDR1 is SNHLY and CDR2 is FYNNEI. CDR3 coding DNA: TGTGCCAGCAGTGAAGCGGTAGGGTCTTCGCGCACAGATACGCAGTATTTT. Translated: CASSEAVGSSRTDTQYF.

V usage is TRBV28 and J usage is TRBJ2-3, with 7 bases identical to TRBD2. The length of the CDR3 is 16 residues. V shed 6 bases, J shed 8 bases, and the junction held 17 bases outside the gene matches. CDR1 MDHEN and CDR2 SYDVKM come from the germline V gene. The CDR3: CASRKSLGRERGTQYF. The CDR3 DNA follows: TGTGCCAGCAGAAAAAGCCTGGGGCGGGAGCGAGGTACGCAGTATTTT. The variable domain in full, with the rest retrieved from reference TRBV28 and TRBJ2-3, is DVKVTQSSRYLVKRTGEKVFLECVQDMDHENMFWYRQDPGLGLRLIYFSYDVKMKEKGDIPEGYSVSREKKERFSLILESASTNQTSMYLCASRKSLGRERGTQYFGPGTRLTVL.

Only a few counts were recorded for this clonotype. V and J are TRBV24-1 and TRBJ2-1; TRBD2 matches at 8 bases. Germline CDR1 reads KGHDR; CDR2 reads SFDVKD. Germline trimming cut 1 base from V and 8 bases from J; bases unmatched to any gene: 3. The CDR3 length is 14 residues. In DNA, the CDR3 is TGTGCCACCAGTGATTTCGGACTAGCCCATGAGCAGTTCTTC. It yields the protein CATSDFGLAHEQFF.